This T cell receptor beta chain appears in the sequencing data of a study of shared clonotypes between healthy human individuals. The wider study: Every donor yielded three CD4 naive, three CD4 memory, two CD8 naive and one CD8 memory plate.

CDR3 length: 14 residues. After removal of 5 bases from V and 6 bases from J, the junction contained 7 bases not matched to a gene. In the original workflow: There were no quality scores in the junction-only immunoSEQ sequences, so filtering differed. Sequenced by immunoSEQ multiplex PCR; TCRdb stores in-frame clones only, minus some. That table furnishes V, J and clone size, whereas the DNA furnished D and trimming. The sample lists 2 million to 2.5 million clones; just over 90% were seen once. Input material: naive CD4+ T cells from PBMCs. Subset reported: CD45RA+ positively selected. This TCR derives from a young man in good health. Some clones in this sample may be carry-over from other donors' samples. This chain uses TRBV23-1 with TRBJ1-1; 9 bases agree with TRBD1. TRBV23-1 qualifies as an ORF whose function is uncertain. The CDR3 here is CASSGGTGWAEAFF. CDR3 nucleotides: TGCGCCAGCAGTGGAGGGACAGGGTGGGCTGAAGCTTTCTTT.